This is a list of T cell receptor beta chains from one sample in a study of T cell repertoires in cytomegalovirus infection. TCRdb passed the reads through MiXCR, listing each CDR3 protein once. The table lists some 800,000 distinct CDR3 sequences, 25% to 35% of them singletons. Their recognized antigens are unknown. Here the sequenced sample was cultured CD8+ T cells from PBMCs, taken from culture after CMV antigen stimulation. Receptors originate from a human donor in good health (CMV status not recorded). Some clones in this sample may be carry-over from other donors' samples. CDR3s include the opening cysteine and the closing phenylalanine or tryptophan. Each record gives: V gene, J gene, CDR3 protein.

v_gene: TRBV3-1
j_gene: TRBJ2-1
CDR3aa: CASSQGSPPGNEQFF

v_gene: TRBV7-6
j_gene: TRBJ2-2
CDR3aa: CASSLNDVTNTGELFF

v_gene: TRBV4-1
j_gene: TRBJ2-2
CDR3aa: CASSQVGGAGELFF

v_gene: TRBV7-6
j_gene: TRBJ2-3
CDR3aa: CASSLGLAGRQGDTQYF

v_gene: TRBV7-3
j_gene: TRBJ1-1
CDR3aa: CASSSLPPPGQENTEAFF

v_gene: TRBV7-8
j_gene: TRBJ2-7
CDR3aa: CASSSSDRGFYEQYF

v_gene: TRBV5-5
j_gene: TRBJ1-6
CDR3aa: CASSPTGTDNSPLHF

v_gene: TRBV6-2/TRBV6-3
j_gene: TRBJ1-2
CDR3aa: CASSRDRNNYGYTF

v_gene: TRBV19
j_gene: TRBJ1-2
CDR3aa: CASTSEFYGYTF

v_gene: TRBV19
j_gene: TRBJ2-1
CDR3aa: CASRGAELDEQFF

v_gene: TRBV27
j_gene: TRBJ2-3
CDR3aa: CASSLWGTHTSTDTQYF